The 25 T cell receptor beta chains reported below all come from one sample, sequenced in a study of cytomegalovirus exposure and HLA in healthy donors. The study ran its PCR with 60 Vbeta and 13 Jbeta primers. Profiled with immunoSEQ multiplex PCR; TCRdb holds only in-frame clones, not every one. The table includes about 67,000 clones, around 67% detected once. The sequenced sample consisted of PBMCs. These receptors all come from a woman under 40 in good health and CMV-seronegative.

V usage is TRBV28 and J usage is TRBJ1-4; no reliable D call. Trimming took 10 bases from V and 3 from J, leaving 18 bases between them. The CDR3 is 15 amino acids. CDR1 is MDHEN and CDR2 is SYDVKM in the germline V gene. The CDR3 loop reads CATSSAQTANEKLFF. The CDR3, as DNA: TGTGCCACGTCTAGTGCCCAAACGGCTAATGAAAAACTGTTTTTT.

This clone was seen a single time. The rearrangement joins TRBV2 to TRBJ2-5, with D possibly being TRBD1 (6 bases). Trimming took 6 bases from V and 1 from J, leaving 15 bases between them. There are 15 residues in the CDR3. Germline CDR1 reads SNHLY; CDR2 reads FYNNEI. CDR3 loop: CASRKETGAQETQYF. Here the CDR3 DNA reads TGTGCCAGCAGGAAAGAGACAGGCGCCCAAGAGACCCAGTACTTC.

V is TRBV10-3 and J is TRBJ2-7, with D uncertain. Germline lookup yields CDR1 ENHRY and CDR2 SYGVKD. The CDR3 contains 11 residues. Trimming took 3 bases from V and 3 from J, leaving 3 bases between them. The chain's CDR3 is CAISDRYEQYF. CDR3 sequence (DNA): TGTGCCATCAGTGACCGCTACGAGCAGTACTTC.

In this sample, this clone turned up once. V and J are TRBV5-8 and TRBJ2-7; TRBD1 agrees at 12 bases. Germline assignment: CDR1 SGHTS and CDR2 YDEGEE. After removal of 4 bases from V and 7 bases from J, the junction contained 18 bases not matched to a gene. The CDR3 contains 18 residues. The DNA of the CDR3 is TGTGCCAGCAGCAATTGGCAGGGACAGGGGGCGATCAACGGGGAGCAGTACTTC. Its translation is CASSNWQGQGAINGEQYF.

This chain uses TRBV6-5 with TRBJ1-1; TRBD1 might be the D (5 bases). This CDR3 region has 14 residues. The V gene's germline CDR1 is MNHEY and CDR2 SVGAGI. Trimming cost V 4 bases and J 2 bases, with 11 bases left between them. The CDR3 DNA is TGTGCCAGCAGTTCTCAGACAGAAAACACTGAAGCTTTCTTT. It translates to CASSSQTENTEAFF.

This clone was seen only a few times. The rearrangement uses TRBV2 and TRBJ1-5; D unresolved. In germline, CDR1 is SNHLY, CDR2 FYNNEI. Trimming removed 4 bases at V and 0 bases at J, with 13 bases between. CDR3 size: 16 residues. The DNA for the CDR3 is TGTGCCAGCAGTGCCCCGACATCTTATAGCAATCAGCCCCAGCATTTT. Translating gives CASSAPTSYSNQPQHF.

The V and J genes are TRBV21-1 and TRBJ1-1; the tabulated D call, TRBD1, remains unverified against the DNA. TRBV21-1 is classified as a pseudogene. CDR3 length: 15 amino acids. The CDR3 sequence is CASSKVGTENTEAFF. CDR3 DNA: TGTGCCAGCAGCAAAGTCGGGACAGAGAACACTGAAGCTTTCTTT.

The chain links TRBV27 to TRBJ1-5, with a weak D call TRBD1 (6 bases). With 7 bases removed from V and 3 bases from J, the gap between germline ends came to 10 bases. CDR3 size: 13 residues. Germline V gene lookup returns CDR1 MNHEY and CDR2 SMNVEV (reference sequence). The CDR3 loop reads CASTQGINQPQHF. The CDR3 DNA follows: TGTGCCAGCACCCAGGGGATCAATCAGCCCCAGCATTTT.

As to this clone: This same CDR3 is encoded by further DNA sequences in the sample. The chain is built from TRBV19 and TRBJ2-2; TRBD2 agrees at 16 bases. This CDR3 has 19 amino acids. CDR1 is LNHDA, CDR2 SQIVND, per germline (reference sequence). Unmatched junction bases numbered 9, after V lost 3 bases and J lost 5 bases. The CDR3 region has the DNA TGTGCCAGTAGTATTATCCCGGGACTAGCGGGGGGGCATACCGGGGAGCTGTTTTTT. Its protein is CASSIIPGLAGGHTGELFF.

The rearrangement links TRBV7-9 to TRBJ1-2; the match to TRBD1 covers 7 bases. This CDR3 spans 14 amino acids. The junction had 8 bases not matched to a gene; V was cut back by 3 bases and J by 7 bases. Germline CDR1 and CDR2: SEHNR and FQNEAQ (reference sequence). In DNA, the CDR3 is TGTGCCAGCAGCTTGGAAAGGGGGCTGAGTGGCTACACCTTC. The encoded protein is CASSLERGLSGYTF.

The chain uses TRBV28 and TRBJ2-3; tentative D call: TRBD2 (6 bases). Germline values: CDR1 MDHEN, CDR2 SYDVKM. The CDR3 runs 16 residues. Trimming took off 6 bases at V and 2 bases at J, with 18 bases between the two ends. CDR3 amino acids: CASSRPRTTSTDTQYF. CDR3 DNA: TGTGCCAGCAGCCGCCCCCGGACTACCTCCACAGATACGCAGTATTTT.

CDR3: CASSEYGGLAKNIQYF. As DNA, the CDR3 is TGTGCCAGCAGTGAATATGGAGGGCTAGCCAAAAACATTCAGTACTTC. The chain combines TRBV6-1 with TRBJ2-4; a weak D match, TRBD2 (6 bases). CDR1 and CDR2 from the germline V gene are MNHNS and SASEGT. The V end was cut by 2 bases, the J end by 0 bases, with 11 bases between. CDR3 length equals 16 residues.

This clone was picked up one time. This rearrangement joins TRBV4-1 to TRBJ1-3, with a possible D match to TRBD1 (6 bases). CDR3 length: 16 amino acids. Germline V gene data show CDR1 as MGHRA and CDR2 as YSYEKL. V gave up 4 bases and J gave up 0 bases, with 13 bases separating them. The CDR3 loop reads CASSRRQVSSGNTIYF. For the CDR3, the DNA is TGCGCCAGCAGCCGTCGACAGGTCAGCTCTGGAAACACCATATATTTT.

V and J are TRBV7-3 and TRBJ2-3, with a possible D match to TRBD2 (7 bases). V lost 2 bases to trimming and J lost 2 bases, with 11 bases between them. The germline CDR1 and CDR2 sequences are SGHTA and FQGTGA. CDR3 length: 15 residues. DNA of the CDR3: TGTGCCAGCAGCTTAGCGGGGGCCTTCACAGATACGCAGTATTTT. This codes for CASSLAGAFTDTQYF.

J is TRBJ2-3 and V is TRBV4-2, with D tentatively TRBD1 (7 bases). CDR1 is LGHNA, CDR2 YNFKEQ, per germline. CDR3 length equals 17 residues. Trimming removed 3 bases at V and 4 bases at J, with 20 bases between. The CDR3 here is CASSHVGQGGLADTQYF. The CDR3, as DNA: TGTGCCAGCAGCCATGTGGGGCAGGGGGGCTTGGCAGATACGCAGTATTTT.

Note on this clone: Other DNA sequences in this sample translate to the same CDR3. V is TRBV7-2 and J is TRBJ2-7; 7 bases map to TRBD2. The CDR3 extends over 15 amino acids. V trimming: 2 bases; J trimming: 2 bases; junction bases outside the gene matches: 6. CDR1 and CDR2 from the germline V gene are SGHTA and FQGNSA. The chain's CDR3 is CASSLLAGVPYEQYF. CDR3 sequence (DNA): TGTGCCAGCAGCTTACTGGCGGGGGTCCCCTACGAGCAGTACTTC.

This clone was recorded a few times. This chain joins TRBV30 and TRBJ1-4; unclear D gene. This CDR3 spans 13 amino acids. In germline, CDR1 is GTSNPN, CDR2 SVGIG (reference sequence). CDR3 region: CANTADGDEKLFF. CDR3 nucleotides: TGTGCAAACACGGCCGACGGGGATGAAAAACTGTTTTTT.

The chain's CDR3 is CASSFREDANSPLHF. CDR3 coding DNA: TGTGCCAGCAGCTTCAGGGAAGACGCGAATTCACCCCTCCACTTT. The rearrangement uses TRBV7-8 and TRBJ1-6, with D perhaps matching TRBD1 (5 bases). Trimming removed 3 bases at V and 7 bases at J, with 13 bases between. The CDR3 consists of 15 residues. Germline CDR1 SGHVS, CDR2 FQNEAQ.

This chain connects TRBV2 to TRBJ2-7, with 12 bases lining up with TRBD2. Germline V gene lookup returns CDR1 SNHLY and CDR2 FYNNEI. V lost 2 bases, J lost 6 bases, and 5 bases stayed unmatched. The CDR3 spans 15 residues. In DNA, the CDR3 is TGTGCCAGCAGTGAATCTAGCGGGGGGGCATTCGAGCAGTACTTC. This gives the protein CASSESSGGAFEQYF.

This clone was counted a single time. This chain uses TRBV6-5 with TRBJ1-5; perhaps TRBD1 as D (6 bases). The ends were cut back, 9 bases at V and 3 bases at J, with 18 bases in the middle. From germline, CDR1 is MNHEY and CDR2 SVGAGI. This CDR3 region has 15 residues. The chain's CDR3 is CARFYQGGDNQPQHF. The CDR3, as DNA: TGTGCCAGGTTCTACCAAGGGGGTGACAATCAGCCCCAGCATTTT.

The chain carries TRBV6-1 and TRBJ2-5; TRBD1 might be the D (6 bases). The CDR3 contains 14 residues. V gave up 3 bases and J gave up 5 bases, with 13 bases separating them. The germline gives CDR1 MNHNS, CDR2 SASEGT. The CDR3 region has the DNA TGTGCCAGCAGTGAGACAGGTCAGGGGGAGACCCAGTACTTC. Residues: CASSETGQGETQYF.

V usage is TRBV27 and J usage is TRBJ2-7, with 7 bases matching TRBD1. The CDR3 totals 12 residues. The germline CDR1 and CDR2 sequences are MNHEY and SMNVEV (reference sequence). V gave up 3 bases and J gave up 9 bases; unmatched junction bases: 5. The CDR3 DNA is TGTGCCAGCAGTTTCCCAGGGGGTTGGCAGTACTTC. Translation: CASSFPGGWQYF.

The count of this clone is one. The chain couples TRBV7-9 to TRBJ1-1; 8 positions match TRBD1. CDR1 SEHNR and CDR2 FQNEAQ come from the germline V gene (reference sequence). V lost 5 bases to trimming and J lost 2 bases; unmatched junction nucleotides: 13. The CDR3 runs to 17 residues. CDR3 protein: CASSPSSRTGRNTEAFF. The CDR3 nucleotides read TGTGCCAGCAGCCCGAGTTCCCGGACAGGGCGAAACACTGAAGCTTTCTTT.

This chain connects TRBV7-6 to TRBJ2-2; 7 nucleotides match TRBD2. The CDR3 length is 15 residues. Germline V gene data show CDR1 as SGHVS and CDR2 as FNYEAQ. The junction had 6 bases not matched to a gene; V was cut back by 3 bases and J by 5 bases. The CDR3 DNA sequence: TGTGCCAGCAGCTTCGCCCAGCGGGGAACCGGGGAGCTGTTTTTT. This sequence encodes CASSFAQRGTGELFF.

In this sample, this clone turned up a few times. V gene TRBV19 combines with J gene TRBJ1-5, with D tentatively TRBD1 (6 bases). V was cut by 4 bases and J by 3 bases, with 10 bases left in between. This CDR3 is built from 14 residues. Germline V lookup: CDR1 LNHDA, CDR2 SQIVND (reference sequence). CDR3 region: CASSTGDNNQPQHF. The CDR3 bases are TGTGCCAGTAGTACTGGGGACAACAATCAGCCCCAGCATTTT. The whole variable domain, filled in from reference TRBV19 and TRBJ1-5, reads DGGITQSPKYLFRKEGQNVTLSCEQNLNHDAMYWYRQDPGQGLRLIYYSQIVNDFQKGDIAEGYSVSREKKESFPLTVTSAQKNPTAFYLCASSTGDNNQPQHFGDGTRLSIL.